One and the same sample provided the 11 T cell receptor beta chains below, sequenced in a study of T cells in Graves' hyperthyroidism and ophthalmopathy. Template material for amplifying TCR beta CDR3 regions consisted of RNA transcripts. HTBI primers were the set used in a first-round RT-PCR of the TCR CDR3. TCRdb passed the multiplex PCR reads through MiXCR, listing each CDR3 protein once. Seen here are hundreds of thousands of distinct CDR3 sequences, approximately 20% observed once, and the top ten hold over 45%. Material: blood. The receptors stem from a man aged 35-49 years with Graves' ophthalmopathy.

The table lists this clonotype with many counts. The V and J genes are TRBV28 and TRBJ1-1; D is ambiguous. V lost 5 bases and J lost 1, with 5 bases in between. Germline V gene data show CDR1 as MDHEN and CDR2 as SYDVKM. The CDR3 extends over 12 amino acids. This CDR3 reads CASSGPNTEAFF. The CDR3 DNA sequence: TGTGCCAGCAGTGGACCGAACACTGAAGCTTTCTTT.

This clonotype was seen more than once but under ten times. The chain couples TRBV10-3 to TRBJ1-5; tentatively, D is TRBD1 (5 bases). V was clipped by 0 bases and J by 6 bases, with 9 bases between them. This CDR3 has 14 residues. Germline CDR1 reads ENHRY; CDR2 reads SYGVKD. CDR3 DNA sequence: TGTGCCATCAGTGAGTCCGGCGGGGGTCAGCCCCAGCATTTT. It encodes CAISESGGGQPQHF.

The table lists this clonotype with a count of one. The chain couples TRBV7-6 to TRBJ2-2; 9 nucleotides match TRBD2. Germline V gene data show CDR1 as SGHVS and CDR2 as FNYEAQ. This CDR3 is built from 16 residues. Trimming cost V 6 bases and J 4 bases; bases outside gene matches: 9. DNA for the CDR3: TGTGCCAGCAGTCTATTAGCGGGAGCCCTCACCGGGGAGCTGTTTTTT. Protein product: CASSLLAGALTGELFF.

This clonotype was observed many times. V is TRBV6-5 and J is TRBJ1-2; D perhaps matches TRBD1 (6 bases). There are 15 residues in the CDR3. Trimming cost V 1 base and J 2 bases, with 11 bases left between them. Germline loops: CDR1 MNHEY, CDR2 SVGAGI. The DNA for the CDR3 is TGTGCCAGCAGTTACTTGGCAGACAGGAACTATGGCTACACCTTC. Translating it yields CASSYLADRNYGYTF.

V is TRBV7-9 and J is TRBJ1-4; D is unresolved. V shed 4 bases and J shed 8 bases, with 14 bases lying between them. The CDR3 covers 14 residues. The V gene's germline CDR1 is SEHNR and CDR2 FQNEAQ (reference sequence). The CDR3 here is CASSSATAGEKLFF. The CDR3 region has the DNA TGTGCCAGCAGCTCCGCGACCGCGGGGGAAAAACTGTTTTTT. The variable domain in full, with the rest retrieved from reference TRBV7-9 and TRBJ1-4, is DTGVSQNPRHKITKRGQNVTFRCDPISEHNRLYWYRQTLGQGPEFLTYFQNEAQLEKSRLLSDRFSAERPKGSFSTLEIQRTEQGDSAMYLCASSSATAGEKLFFGSGTQLSVL.

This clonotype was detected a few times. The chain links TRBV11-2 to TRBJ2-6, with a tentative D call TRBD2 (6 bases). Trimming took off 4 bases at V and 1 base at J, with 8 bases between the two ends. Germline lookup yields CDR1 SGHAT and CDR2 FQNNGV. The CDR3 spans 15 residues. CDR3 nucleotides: TGTGCCAGCAGCTCGGAGGGTTCTGGGGCCAACGTCCTGACTTTC. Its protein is CASSSEGSGANVLTF.

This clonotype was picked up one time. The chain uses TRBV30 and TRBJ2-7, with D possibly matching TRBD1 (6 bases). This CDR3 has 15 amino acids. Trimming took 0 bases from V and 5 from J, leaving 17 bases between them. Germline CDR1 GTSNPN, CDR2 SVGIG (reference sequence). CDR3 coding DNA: TGTGCCTGGAGTGTACCTTGGGGCAGGGGCCACGAGCAGTACTTC. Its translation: CAWSVPWGRGHEQYF.

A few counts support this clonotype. The CDR3 coding sequence is TGTGCCAGCAGCTTAGCCCTTCAGGGGCCCGCCTACGAGCAGTACTTC. Protein: CASSLALQGPAYEQYF. The J gene is TRBJ2-7, the V gene TRBV7-2; D perhaps matches TRBD1 (6 bases). CDR1 and CDR2 (germline): SGHTA, FQGNSA. The CDR3 is 16 residues long. With 0 bases removed from V and 2 bases from J, the gap between germline ends came to 14 bases. The variable domain in full, completed from reference TRBV7-2 and TRBJ2-7, reads GAGVSQSPSNKVTEKGKDVELRCDPISGHTALYWYRQSLGQGLEFLIYFQGNSAPDKSGLPSDRFSAERTGGSVSTLTIQRTQQEDSAVYLCASSLALQGPAYEQYFGPGTRLTVT.

The CDR3 spells CASSQTFPVGLFF. As DNA, the CDR3 is TGCGCCAGCAGCCAAACATTCCCCGTGGGGCTGTTTTTT. The chain links TRBV4-1 to TRBJ2-2; D is undetermined. The V and J ends lost 2 bases and 13 bases respectively, with 14 bases between them. Germline CDR1 MGHRA, CDR2 YSYEKL. This CDR3 comprises 13 residues.

DNA of the CDR3: TGTGCCAGCAGCTCGTTCGTGGGGACCGGGGAGCTGTTTTTT. Translation gives CASSSFVGTGELFF. This chain links TRBV7-9 with TRBJ2-2; D unclear. The CDR3 runs to 14 residues. Germline V gene lookup returns CDR1 SEHNR and CDR2 FQNEAQ (reference sequence). Deletions cut 4 bases from V and 5 bases from J, with 11 bases between.

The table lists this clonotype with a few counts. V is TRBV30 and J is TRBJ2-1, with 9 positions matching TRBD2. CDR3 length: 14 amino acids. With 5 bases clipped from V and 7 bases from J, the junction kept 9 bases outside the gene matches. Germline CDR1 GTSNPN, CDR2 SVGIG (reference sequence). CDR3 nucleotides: TGTGCCTGGGGTAGCGGGAGTCAGCGGAATGAGCAGTTCTTC. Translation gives CAWGSGSQRNEQFF.